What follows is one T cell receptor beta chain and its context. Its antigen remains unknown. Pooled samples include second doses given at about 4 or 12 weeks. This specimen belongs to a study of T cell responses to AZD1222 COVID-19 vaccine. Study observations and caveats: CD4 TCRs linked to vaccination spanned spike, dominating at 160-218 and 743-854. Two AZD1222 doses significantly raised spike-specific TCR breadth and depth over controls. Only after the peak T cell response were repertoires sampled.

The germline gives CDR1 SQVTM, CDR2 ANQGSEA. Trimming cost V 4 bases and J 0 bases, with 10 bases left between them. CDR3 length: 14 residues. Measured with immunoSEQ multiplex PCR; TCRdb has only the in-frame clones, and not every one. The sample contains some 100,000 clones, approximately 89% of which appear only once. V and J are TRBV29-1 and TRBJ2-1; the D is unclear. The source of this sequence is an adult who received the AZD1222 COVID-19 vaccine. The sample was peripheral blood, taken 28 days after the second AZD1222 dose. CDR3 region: CSVVSPSSYNEQFF. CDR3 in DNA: TGCAGCGTTGTTTCGCCCTCCTCCTACAATGAGCAGTTCTTC.